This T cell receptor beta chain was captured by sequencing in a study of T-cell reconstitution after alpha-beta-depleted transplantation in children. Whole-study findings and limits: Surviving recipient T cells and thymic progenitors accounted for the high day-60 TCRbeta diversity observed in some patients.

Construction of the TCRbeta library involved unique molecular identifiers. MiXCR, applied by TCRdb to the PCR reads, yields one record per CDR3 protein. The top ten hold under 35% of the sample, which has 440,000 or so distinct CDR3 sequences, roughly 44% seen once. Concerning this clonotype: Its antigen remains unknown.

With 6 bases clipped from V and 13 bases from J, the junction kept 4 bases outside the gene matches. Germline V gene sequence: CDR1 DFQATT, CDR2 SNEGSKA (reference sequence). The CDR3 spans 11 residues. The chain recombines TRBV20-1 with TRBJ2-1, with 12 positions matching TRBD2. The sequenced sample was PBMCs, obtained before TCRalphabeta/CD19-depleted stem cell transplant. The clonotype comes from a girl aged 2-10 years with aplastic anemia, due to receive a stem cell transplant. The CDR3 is CSAGLAGQQFF. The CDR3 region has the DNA TGCAGTGCAGGACTAGCGGGACAACAGTTCTTC.